The source of this TCR beta chain is a study of ipilimumab plus nivolumab after autologous stem cell transplantation. Generated by immunoSEQ multiplex PCR, the TCRdb table keeps only in-frame clones and is missing some. The repertoire holds fewer than 95,000 clones, with approximately 83% as singletons. With regard to this clone: The junction departs from germline at one end; a sequencing error may be responsible.

Through week 26, nivolumab 3 mg/kg IV was given weeks 1, 4, 7, 10, then biweekly. The germline gives CDR1 SGHTA, CDR2 FQGNSA. The CDR3 covers 13 residues. J is TRBJ1-2 and V is TRBV7-2; D is perhaps TRBD1 (5 bases). This clonotype originated in a male donor with diffuse large B-cell lymphoma. Sequenced here: PBMCs, sampled in a trial of ipilimumab plus nivolumab as post-transplant consolidation. CDR3 sequence: CASSWGGLSTGDF. The CDR3 nucleotides read TGTGCCAGCAGCTGGGGCGGCCTATCCACGGGGGACTTC. The whole variable domain, filled in from reference TRBV7-2 and TRBJ1-2, reads GAGVSQSPSNKVTEKGKDVELRCDPISGHTALYWYRQSLGQGLEFLIYFQGNSAPDKSGLPSDRFSAERTGGSVSTLTIQRTQQEDSAVYLCASSWGGLSTGDFGSGTRLTVV.